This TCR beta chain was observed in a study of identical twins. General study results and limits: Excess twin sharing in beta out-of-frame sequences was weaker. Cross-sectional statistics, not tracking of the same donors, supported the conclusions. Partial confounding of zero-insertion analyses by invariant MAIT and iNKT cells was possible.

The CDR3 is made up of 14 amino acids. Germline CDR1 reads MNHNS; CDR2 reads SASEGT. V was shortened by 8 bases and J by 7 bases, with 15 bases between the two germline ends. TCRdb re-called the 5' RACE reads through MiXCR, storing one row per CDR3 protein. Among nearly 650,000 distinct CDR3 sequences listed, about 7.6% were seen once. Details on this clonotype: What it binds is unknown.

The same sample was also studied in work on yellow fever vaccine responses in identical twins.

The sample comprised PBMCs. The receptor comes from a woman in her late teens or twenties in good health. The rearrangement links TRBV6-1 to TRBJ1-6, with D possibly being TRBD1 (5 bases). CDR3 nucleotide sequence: TGTGCCAGCGGCCCCGTGGGGGGAAATTCACCCCTCCACTTT. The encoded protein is CASGPVGGNSPLHF.